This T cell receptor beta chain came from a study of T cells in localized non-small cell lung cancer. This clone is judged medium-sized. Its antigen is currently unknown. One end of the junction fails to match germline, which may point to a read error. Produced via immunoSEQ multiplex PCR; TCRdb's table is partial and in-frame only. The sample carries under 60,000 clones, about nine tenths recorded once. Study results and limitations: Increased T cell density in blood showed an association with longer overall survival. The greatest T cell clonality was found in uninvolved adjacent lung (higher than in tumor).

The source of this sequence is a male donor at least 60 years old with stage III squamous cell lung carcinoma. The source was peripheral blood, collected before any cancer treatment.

CDR3 DNA: TGTGCCAGAAGCGGACCGGGCTTC. It yields the protein CARSGPGF. This chain links TRBV5-3 with TRBJ2-7; D is ambiguous. TRBV5-3 is identified as an open reading frame with a role that is uncertain. CDR3 length: 8 amino acids.